A single sample is the source of the 30 T cell receptor beta chains below, sequenced in a study of cytomegalovirus exposure and HLA in healthy donors. PCR used 60 Vbeta primers and 13 Jbeta primers. Only in-frame clones appear in the TCRdb table, and some are missing; sequencing was by immunoSEQ multiplex PCR. This table holds about 120,000 clones, roughly four fifths found once. Sequencing was carried out using PBMCs. These receptors were collected from a woman younger than 30 in good health and CMV-seronegative.

V and J are TRBV6-1 and TRBJ1-6; D remains ambiguous. The CDR3 is 15 residues long. In germline, CDR1 is MNHNS, CDR2 SASEGT. The V and J ends lost 2 bases and 10 bases respectively, with 15 bases between them. The DNA of the CDR3 is TGTGCCAGCAGTGAATCCAGGATCCTTCAATCACCCCTCCACTTT. Protein: CASSESRILQSPLHF.

The gene calls are TRBV28 and TRBJ1-3, with TRBD1 matching over 9 bases. Germline V lookup: CDR1 MDHEN, CDR2 SYDVKM. The CDR3 sequence is 14 residues long. The ends lost 5 bases at V and 4 bases at J; junction bases unmatched: 3. The CDR3 nucleotides read TGTGCCAGCAGTGGGACAGGGAGGGGAAACACCATATATTTT. It encodes CASSGTGRGNTIYF.

V and J are TRBV9 and TRBJ1-1; 8 bases align to TRBD1. CDR1 is SGDLS and CDR2 is YYNGEE in the germline V gene. CDR3 length: 19 amino acids. With V trimmed by 3 bases and J by 1 base, 17 bases remained unmatched. DNA for the CDR3: TGTGCCAGCAGCGACGAGCCGGGAGGACAGGGAGGTCCGAACACTGAAGCTTTCTTT. It codes for CASSDEPGGQGGPNTEAFF.

The rearrangement links TRBV30 to TRBJ1-3; possibly TRBD1 for D (5 bases). This CDR3 contains 16 residues. CDR1 is GTSNPN and CDR2 is SVGIG in the germline V gene (reference sequence). V lost 0 bases to trimming and J lost 2 bases, with 14 bases between them. CDR3 sequence (DNA): TGTGCCTGGAGTGTAAGTCGGACAACTCCTGGAAACACCATATATTTT. Amino acids: CAWSVSRTTPGNTIYF.

V gene TRBV5-1 combines with J gene TRBJ2-5; 11 bases align to TRBD2. The V and J ends lost 0 bases and 5 bases, in that order; junction bases with no gene match: 6. CDR1 is SGHRS and CDR2 is YFSETQ in the germline V gene. The CDR3 extends over 16 amino acids. Here the CDR3 reads CASSLEKLAGVETQYF. The DNA of the CDR3 is TGCGCCAGCAGCTTGGAAAAACTAGCGGGAGTGGAGACCCAGTACTTC.

CDR3 coding DNA: TGTGCCAGCAGTTACTCGGGCAGCTACAATGAGCAGTTCTTC. This codes for CASSYSGSYNEQFF. The rearrangement joins TRBV6-5 to TRBJ2-1; no definite D call. The CDR3 spans 14 residues. V lost 0 bases, J lost 3 bases, and 6 bases lay in between. Per the germline V gene, CDR1 is MNHEY and CDR2 is SVGAGI.

CDR3 nucleotides: TGTGCCAGCAGCTTGCTAGGAGAGAATAACTATGGCTACACCTTC. This encodes CASSLLGENNYGYTF. The genes are TRBV5-4 and TRBJ1-2; D is undetermined. The germline V and J ends were trimmed by 1 base and 1 base, with 11 bases remaining between them. The CDR3 covers 15 residues. In germline, CDR1 is SGHNT, CDR2 YYREEE (reference sequence).

The chain recombines TRBV2 with TRBJ2-1, with TRBD2 identical over 7 bases. Trimming at V came to 6 bases and at J to 0 bases, leaving 8 bases not matched to a gene. Germline V CDR1 and CDR2: SNHLY, FYNNEI. The CDR3 totals 16 residues. CDR3 nucleotide sequence: TGTGCCAGCAGGTTTCTAGCGGATAGCTCCTACAATGAGCAGTTCTTC. Protein: CASRFLADSSYNEQFF.

This clone was detected only a few times. The rearrangement uses TRBV10-2 and TRBJ1-5; 7 positions agree with TRBD1. J gave up 5 bases and V 6 bases, and 7 bases lay outside the gene matches. This CDR3 region has 14 residues. Germline V gives CDR1 WSHSY, CDR2 SAAADI. CDR3: CASRPTGADQPQHF. In nucleotides, the CDR3 is TGCGCCAGCAGACCTACAGGGGCCGATCAGCCCCAGCATTTT.

The V gene is TRBV28, the J gene TRBJ1-5, with 7 positions matching TRBD1. CDR3 size: 13 residues. Trimming removed 7 bases from V and 5 bases from J; junction bases left unmatched: 5. From germline, CDR1 is MDHEN and CDR2 SYDVKM. The CDR3 loop reads CASTDREDQPQHF. The DNA of the CDR3 is TGTGCCAGCACCGACAGGGAGGATCAGCCCCAGCATTTT.

V and J are TRBV11-3 and TRBJ2-5, with 7 bases lining up with TRBD1. The germline V gene encodes CDR1 SGHNT and CDR2 YENEEA. The junction had 8 bases not matched to a gene; V was cut back by 2 bases and J by 5 bases. The CDR3 covers 15 residues. CDR3 nucleotide sequence: TGTGCCAGCAGCTTAACGACAGGGTTCAAGGAGACCCAGTACTTC. As protein: CASSLTTGFKETQYF.

This clone was observed a few times. The rearrangement uses TRBV11-2 and TRBJ2-7; tentative D call: TRBD2 (8 bases). Trimming cost V 2 bases and J 1 base, with 18 bases left between them. This CDR3 has 17 amino acids. CDR1 and CDR2 from the germline V gene are SGHAT and FQNNGV. CDR3 sequence: CASSLSSGGTDSYEQYV. The DNA of the CDR3 is TGTGCCAGCAGCTTATCCTCGGGGGGGACAGATTCCTACGAGCAGTACGTC.

The V and J genes are TRBV30 and TRBJ1-5, with D hard to call. This CDR3 comprises 14 residues. The germline V gene has CDR1 GTSNPN and CDR2 SVGIG (reference sequence). Trimming removed 1 base from V and 0 bases from J, with 7 bases in between. The CDR3, as DNA: TGTGCCTGGAGTGGGGCCATTAGCAATCAGCCCCAGCATTTT. It codes for CAWSGAISNQPQHF.

The genes are TRBV6-1 and TRBJ2-3, with no clear D. This CDR3 spans 15 amino acids. Germline V gene sequence: CDR1 MNHNS, CDR2 SASEGT. Between the trimmed V and J ends, which lost 1 base and 0 bases, there was a span of 8 bases. CDR3 coding DNA: TGTGCCAGCAGTGAAGGCGGCAGTAGCACAGATACGCAGTATTTT. This codes for CASSEGGSSTDTQYF.

V is TRBV6-7 and J is TRBJ1-1, with 11 bases lining up with TRBD1. TRBV6-7 is an open reading frame, and its role is uncertain. This CDR3 comprises 15 residues. The V and J ends lost 9 bases and 3 bases, in that order; junction bases with no gene match: 9. CDR3 nucleotides: TGTGCCAGGGGCCCTCCGGGACAGGGGGACACTGAAGCTTTCTTT. Its protein is CARGPPGQGDTEAFF.

This clone appeared a single time. This sequence joins TRBV27 and TRBJ1-3; 7 bases are shared with TRBD1. The J segment lost 3 bases and the V segment lost 3 bases, leaving 5 bases of the junction unmatched. Germline-derived CDR1 and CDR2 are MNHEY and SMNVEV (reference sequence). The CDR3 covers 15 residues. The CDR3: CASSFDRVNGNTIYF. Written as DNA, the CDR3 is TGTGCCAGCAGTTTTGACAGGGTAAATGGAAACACCATATATTTT.

This clone was found a few times. This chain joins TRBV30 and TRBJ2-5, with 7 positions matching TRBD1. Losses at the gene ends were 5 bases for V and 1 base for J; bases not matched to a gene: 4. Germline CDR1 GTSNPN, CDR2 SVGIG (reference sequence). The CDR3 is made up of 13 amino acids. CDR3 nucleotide sequence: TGTGCCTGGGACGGACAGGTCCAAGAGACCCAGTACTTC. Its translation is CAWDGQVQETQYF. The variable domain in full, with the rest retrieved from reference TRBV30 and TRBJ2-5, is SQTIHQWPATLVQPVGSPLSLECTVEGTSNPNLYWYRQAAGRGLQLLFYSVGIGQISSEVPQNLSASRPQDRQFILSSKKLLLSDSGFYLCAWDGQVQETQYFGPGTRLLVL.

V gene TRBV28 combines with J gene TRBJ1-3; no clear D. V was pared by 5 bases and J by 0 bases, with 11 bases between. This CDR3 is 15 amino acids long. Looked up from germline, CDR1 is MDHEN and CDR2 is SYDVKM. The CDR3 bases are TGTGCCAGCAGTCTACCCTCGTACTCTGGAAACACCATATATTTT. Translating gives CASSLPSYSGNTIYF.

This clone has only a few counts. This chain joins TRBV5-1 and TRBJ2-7; TRBD2 might be the D (5 bases). Germline V gene data show CDR1 as SGHRS and CDR2 as YFSETQ. The CDR3 covers 13 residues. Trimming cost V 3 bases and J 12 bases, with 19 bases left between them. CDR3 in DNA: TGCGCCAGCAGCTCGGACTGGTCCTCAGTAGGGTACTTC. This encodes CASSSDWSSVGYF.

The V and J genes are TRBV5-1 and TRBJ1-2; no clear D gene. The CDR3 has 13 amino acids. Germline V CDR1 and CDR2: SGHRS, YFSETQ. V was pared by 0 bases and J by 8 bases, with 11 bases between. The CDR3 DNA is TGCGCCAGCAGCTTGGATCGGGGAAACGGCTACACCTTC. It translates to CASSLDRGNGYTF. Together with reference TRBV5-1 and TRBJ1-2, the CDR3 gives the full variable domain: KAGVTQTPRYLIKTRGQQVTLSCSPISGHRSVSWYQQTPGQGLQFLFEYFSETQRNKGNFPGRFSGRQFSNSRSEMNVSTLELGDSALYLCASSLDRGNGYTFGSGTRLTVV.

The genes are TRBV28 and TRBJ1-2, with 11 nucleotides matching TRBD1. Trimming at V came to 7 bases and at J to 6 bases, leaving 10 bases not matched to a gene. Germline V gives CDR1 MDHEN, CDR2 SYDVKM. CDR3 length equals 15 residues. This chain's CDR3 is CASTLSWTGGHGYTF. The CDR3 nucleotides read TGTGCCAGCACCCTCTCTTGGACAGGGGGCCATGGCTACACCTTC.

CDR3 sequence (DNA): TGTGCCAGCAGTTATCCGGGACAAGGGGACGAGCAGTACGTC. It encodes CASSYPGQGDEQYV. V gene TRBV27 combines with J gene TRBJ2-7, with a possible D match to TRBD1 (6 bases). The V gene's germline CDR1 is MNHEY and CDR2 SMNVEV (reference sequence). The V end lost 4 bases, the J end lost 5 bases, and 15 bases lay between the germline ends. This CDR3 comprises 14 residues.

This clone was detected only a few times. The chain carries TRBV11-3 and TRBJ1-2, with D tentatively TRBD1 (6 bases). CDR1 is SGHNT and CDR2 is YENEEA in the germline V gene. The V end lost 5 bases, the J end lost 7 bases, and 11 bases lay between the germline ends. The CDR3 length is 12 residues. CDR3 DNA sequence: TGTGCCAGCAGCAGACCCAGGGGTGGCTACACCTTC. Its translation: CASSRPRGGYTF. Together with reference TRBV11-3 and TRBJ1-2, the CDR3 gives the full variable domain: EAGVVQSPRYKIIEKKQPVAFWCNPISGHNTLYWYLQNLGQGPELLIRYENEEAVDDSQLPKDRFSAERLKGVDSTLKIQPAELGDSAVYLCASSRPRGGYTFGSGTRLTVV.

The chain carries TRBV28 and TRBJ1-1; D is unresolved. Trimming removed 10 bases at V and 1 base at J, with 13 bases between. Per the germline V gene, CDR1 is MDHEN and CDR2 is SYDVKM. The CDR3 extends over 13 amino acids. CDR3 sequence (DNA): TGTGCCACCGGACGGAGGACGAACACTGAAGCTTTCTTT. Its translation: CATGRRTNTEAFF. Supplemented by reference TRBV28 and TRBJ1-1, the full variable domain reads DVKVTQSSRYLVKRTGEKVFLECVQDMDHENMFWYRQDPGLGLRLIYFSYDVKMKEKGDIPEGYSVSREKKERFSLILESASTNQTSMYLCATGRRTNTEAFFGQGTRLTVV.

The chain links TRBV28 to TRBJ1-5, with D perhaps matching TRBD1 (5 bases). CDR1 and CDR2 from the germline V gene are MDHEN and SYDVKM. Trimming stripped 7 bases from V and 3 bases from J, with 19 bases between. The CDR3 is made up of 16 amino acids. The CDR3 loop reads CASNPFGGVFNQPQHF. The DNA of the CDR3 is TGTGCCAGCAACCCTTTCGGGGGGGTTTTCAATCAGCCCCAGCATTTT. Combining the CDR3 with reference TRBV28 and TRBJ1-5 gives the whole variable domain DVKVTQSSRYLVKRTGEKVFLECVQDMDHENMFWYRQDPGLGLRLIYFSYDVKMKEKGDIPEGYSVSREKKERFSLILESASTNQTSMYLCASNPFGGVFNQPQHFGDGTRLSIL.

V and J are TRBV15 and TRBJ1-1; 7 bases match TRBD1. There are 13 residues in the CDR3. V dropped 5 bases and J dropped 11; count of bases not matched to a gene: 11. Germline V gene sequence: CDR1 LNHNV, CDR2 YYDKDF (reference sequence). The DNA for the CDR3 is TGTGCCACCAGCGGCAGACAGGGAGAAAGGGCTTTCTTT. It is translated as CATSGRQGERAFF.

This clone showed up just a few times. The chain's CDR3 is CASSPGGLYGYTF. CDR3 DNA sequence: TGTGCCAGCTCACCGGGGGGACTCTATGGCTACACCTTC. The V call is TRBV18, the J call TRBJ1-2; maybe TRBD1 (5 bases). The V gene's germline CDR1 is KGHSH and CDR2 LQKENI. Between the trimmed V and J ends, which lost 3 bases and 4 bases, there was a span of 9 bases. This CDR3 has 13 residues.

The CDR3 spells CASSQIRGDGYTF. CDR3 bases: TGCGCCAGCAGCCAAATCAGGGGCGACGGCTACACCTTC. The V gene is TRBV4-1, the J gene TRBJ1-2; weak D call: TRBD1 (6 bases). Germline V lookup: CDR1 MGHRA, CDR2 YSYEKL. Trimming took off 2 bases at V and 8 bases at J, with 12 bases between the two ends. This CDR3 has 13 residues.

The chain joins TRBV19 to TRBJ2-4, with D perhaps TRBD1 (7 bases). The length of the CDR3 is 18 residues. Germline V lookup: CDR1 LNHDA, CDR2 SQIVND (reference sequence). V was cut by 0 bases and J by 3 bases, with 18 bases left in between. CDR3: CASSIDRAGGPGKNIQYF. CDR3 nucleotide sequence: TGTGCCAGTAGTATAGATCGGGCAGGGGGGCCAGGCAAAAACATTCAGTACTTC.

The J gene is TRBJ2-3, the V gene TRBV5-1; tentative D call: TRBD2 (6 bases). The CDR3 is 15 residues long. V was clipped by 3 bases and J by 0 bases, with 11 bases between them. Germline-derived CDR1 and CDR2 are SGHRS and YFSETQ. The CDR3 loop is CASSSGGTSTDTQYF. CDR3 sequence (DNA): TGCGCCAGCAGCTCCGGGGGAACTAGCACAGATACGCAGTATTTT. Drawing the rest from reference TRBV5-1 and TRBJ2-3, the complete variable domain is KAGVTQTPRYLIKTRGQQVTLSCSPISGHRSVSWYQQTPGQGLQFLFEYFSETQRNKGNFPGRFSGRQFSNSRSEMNVSTLELGDSALYLCASSSGGTSTDTQYFGPGTRLTVL.